This T cell receptor beta chain was recorded in a study of shared clonotypes between healthy human individuals. Method: immunoSEQ multiplex PCR; TCRdb's copy keeps in-frame clones and lacks some. The sample yields roughly 1,000,000 clones, approximately 80% seen once. The V segment lost 3 bases and the J segment 6 bases; nucleotides outside the gene matches: 8. The CDR3 runs to 15 residues. Germline lookup yields CDR1 SGDLS and CDR2 YYNGEE. This chain connects TRBV9 to TRBJ2-7, with 11 bases identical to TRBD2. This receptor was identified in a man aged 18 to 29 in good health. Some clones in this sample may be carry-over from other donors' samples. Specimen: memory CD4+ T cells from PBMCs. The subset was: CD45RA-negative fraction. The CDR3 DNA reads TGTGCCAGCAGCGCCGGACTAGCGGGTAAGGGCGAGCAGTACTTC. It codes for CASSAGLAGKGEQYF.